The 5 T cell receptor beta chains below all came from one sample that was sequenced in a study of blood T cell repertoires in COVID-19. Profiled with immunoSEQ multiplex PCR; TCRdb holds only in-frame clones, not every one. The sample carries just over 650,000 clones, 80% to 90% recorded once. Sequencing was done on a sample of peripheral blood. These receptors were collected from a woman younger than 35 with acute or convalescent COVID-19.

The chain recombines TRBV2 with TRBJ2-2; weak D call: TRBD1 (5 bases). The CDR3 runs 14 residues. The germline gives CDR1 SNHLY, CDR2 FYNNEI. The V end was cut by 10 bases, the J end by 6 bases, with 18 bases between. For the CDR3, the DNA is TGTGCCACCAGGGTTGTAATGAGCGCCGGGGAGCTGTTTTTT. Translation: CATRVVMSAGELFF.

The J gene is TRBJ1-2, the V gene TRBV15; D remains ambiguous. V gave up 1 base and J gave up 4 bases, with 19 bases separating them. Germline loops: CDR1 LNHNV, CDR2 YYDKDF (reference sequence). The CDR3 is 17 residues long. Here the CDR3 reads CATSRGVTDSWVYGYTF. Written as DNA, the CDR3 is TGTGCCACCAGCAGAGGGGTTACGGACTCCTGGGTCTATGGCTACACCTTC. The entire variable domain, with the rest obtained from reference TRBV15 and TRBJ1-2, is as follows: DAMVIQNPRYQVTQFGKPVTLSCSQTLNHNVMYWYQQKSSQAPKLLFHYYDKDFNNEADTPDNFQSRRPNTSFCFLDIRSPGLGDTAMYLCATSRGVTDSWVYGYTFGSGTRLTVV.

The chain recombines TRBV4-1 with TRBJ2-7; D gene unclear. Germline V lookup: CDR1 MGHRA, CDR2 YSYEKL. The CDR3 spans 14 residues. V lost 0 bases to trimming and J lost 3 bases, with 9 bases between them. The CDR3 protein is CASSQDNIFYEQYF. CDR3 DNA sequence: TGCGCCAGCAGCCAAGATAATATTTTCTACGAGCAGTACTTC.

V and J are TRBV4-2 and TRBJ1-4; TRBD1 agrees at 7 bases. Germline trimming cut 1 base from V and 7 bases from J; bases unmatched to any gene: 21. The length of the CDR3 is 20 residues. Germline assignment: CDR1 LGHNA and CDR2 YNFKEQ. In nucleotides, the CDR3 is TGTGCCAGCAGCCAAGCGGGAGGGAGGCAGGGGGTGGCGTTCGGTGAAAAACTGTTTTTT. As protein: CASSQAGGRQGVAFGEKLFF.

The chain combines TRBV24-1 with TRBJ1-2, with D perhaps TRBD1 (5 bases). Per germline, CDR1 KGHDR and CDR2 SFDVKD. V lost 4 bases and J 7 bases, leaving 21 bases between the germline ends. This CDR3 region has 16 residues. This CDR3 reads CATSDPGRDAPGGYTF. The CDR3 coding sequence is TGTGCCACCAGTGACCCCGGGAGGGACGCTCCCGGTGGCTACACCTTC.